This T cell receptor (beta chain) comes out of a study of shared clonotypes between healthy human individuals. Across the whole study: Three plates were used per donor for CD4 naive, three for CD4 memory, two for CD8 naive and one for CD8 memory.

Original processing methods: With immunoSEQ giving junction-only sequences and no quality scores, filtering differed. Measured with immunoSEQ multiplex PCR; TCRdb has only the in-frame clones, and not every one. V and J calls and clone size come straight from that table; D and trimming were deduced from the DNA. The sample has some 2 million clones, about 95% seen once. The V gene's germline CDR1 is MGHRA and CDR2 YSYEKL. The CDR3 has 17 amino acids. Unmatched junction bases numbered 14, after V lost 0 bases and J lost 9 bases. Terminally differentiated effector memory CD45RA+ cells were excluded from the naive CD8 cells, which were CD45RO-negative and positively selected for CCR7.

This receptor was taken from a man aged 18 to 35 in good health. The specimen sequenced was naive CD8+ T cells sorted from blood. This chain uses TRBV4-1 with TRBJ2-1, with 7 bases that match TRBD2. DNA of the CDR3: TGCGCCAGCAGCCAAGATGGGCGGGCGGGAGAAGCTCCTGAGCAGTTCTTC. It translates to CASSQDGRAGEAPEQFF.